This is a list of T cell receptor beta chains from one sample in a study of response to subunit inactivated influenza vaccine. TCRdb itself ran the RT-PCR reads through MiXCR, one entry per CDR3 protein. The table records a few hundred thousand distinct CDR3 sequences, approximately 15% of them present only once. The starting material was PBMCs from blood, obtained approximately 13 days after vaccination. The receptors here all came from a man aged 50 or older who received an inactivated influenza vaccine. CDR3s include the opening cysteine and the closing phenylalanine or tryptophan. Each record gives: clone size, V gene, CDR3 length, D gene, J gene, CDR3 protein, CDR3 DNA. D genes are given only for firm matches. Part of the rows lack a size; the others show once, few, many or a class for expanded clones.

>.|TRBV20-1|13|.|TRBJ1-1
CSARVPLNTEAFF
TGCAGTGCTAGAGTCCCACTGAACACTGAAGCTTTCTTT
>few|TRBV3-1|13|.|TRBJ1-1
CASSHQGSTEAFF
TGTGCCAGCAGCCATCAGGGGAGCACTGAAGCTTTCTTT
>.|TRBV4-3|17|.|TRBJ1-4
CASSQDRGGSPNEKLFF
TGCGCCAGCAGCCAAGATCGGGGGGGGAGTCCTAATGAAAAACTGTTTTTT
>many|TRBV28|15|.|TRBJ2-3
CASSLGVGMADTQYF
TGTGCCAGCAGTTTAGGGGTGGGGATGGCGGATACGCAGTATTTT
>.|TRBV6-5|16|TRBD2|TRBJ2-3
CASSSASGSRADTQYF
TGTGCCAGCAGTTCGGCTAGCGGGAGCCGGGCAGATACGCAGTATTTT
>few|TRBV24-1|14|TRBD1|TRBJ2-7
CATSDPGTGSEQYF
TGTGCCACCAGTGACCCGGGGACAGGGAGCGAGCAGTACTTC
>many|TRBV29-1|13|.|TRBJ2-5
CSVDEGGFETQYF
TGCAGCGTTGACGAAGGGGGGTTTGAGACCCAGTACTTC
>.|TRBV15|13|.|TRBJ2-7
CATSGTLSYEQYF
TGTGCCACCAGCGGGACCCTCTCCTACGAGCAGTACTTC
>few|TRBV20-1|15|.|TRBJ2-7
CSAEGLAVGSYEQYF
TGCAGTGCAGAGGGATTAGCGGTGGGCTCCTACGAGCAGTACTTC
>.|TRBV28|15|.|TRBJ2-2
CASSFTGLNTGELFF
TGTGCCAGCAGTTTTACAGGCCTGAACACCGGGGAGCTGTTTTTT
>few|TRBV4-3|17|.|TRBJ2-2
CASSQSISTIPAGELFF
TGCGCCAGCAGCCAATCCATTTCCACAATACCAGCCGGGGAGCTGTTTTTT
>.|TRBV12-3/TRBV12-4|14|.|TRBJ2-3
CASSLESQQDTQYF
TGTGCCAGCAGTTTGGAGTCTCAGCAGGATACGCAGTATTTT
>.|TRBV6-1|15|.|TRBJ2-7
CATGGKGTRDYEQYF
TGTGCCACCGGAGGGAAGGGAACCCGGGACTACGAGCAGTACTTC
>few|TRBV7-8|15|TRBD2|TRBJ2-1
CASSGGLAGGREQFF
TGTGCCAGCAGCGGGGGACTAGCGGGAGGGCGGGAGCAGTTCTTC
>few|TRBV12-3/TRBV12-4|14|.|TRBJ2-1
CASSSVADYNEQFF
TGTGCCAGCAGTTCTGTAGCGGACTACAATGAGCAGTTCTTC
>.|TRBV29-1|12|.|TRBJ2-2
CSVLRGTGELFF
TGCAGCGTCCTTCGGGGGACCGGGGAGCTGTTTTTT
>few|TRBV5-6|15|TRBD1|TRBJ2-3
CASSLRGQGRHTQYF
TGTGCCAGCAGCTTGCGAGGACAGGGGAGGCATACGCAGTATTTT
>.|TRBV15|14|.|TRBJ2-1
CATSRGPTEDEQFF
TGTGCCACCAGCAGAGGCCCGACAGAGGATGAGCAGTTCTTC
>.|TRBV20-1|12|.|TRBJ2-7
CSAQGGIYEQYF
TGCAGTGCTCAAGGGGGGATTTACGAGCAGTACTTC
>few|TRBV29-1|13|.|TRBJ2-3
CSVSSASTDTQYF
TGCAGCGTTTCCAGCGCTAGCACAGATACGCAGTATTTT
>many|TRBV5-1|14|.|TRBJ2-1
CASSPVSSYNEQFF
TGCGCCAGCAGCCCAGTAAGCTCCTACAATGAGCAGTTCTTC
>many|TRBV5-5|14|.|TRBJ1-6
CASSRTVYNSPLHF
TGTGCCAGCAGCCGGACGGTTTATAATTCACCCCTCCACTTT
>few|TRBV30|13|.|TRBJ2-7
CAWSIGMGDEQYF
TGTGCCTGGAGTATTGGCATGGGGGACGAGCAGTACTTC
>few|TRBV6-1|15|TRBD1|TRBJ1-1
CASSTLDRGNTEAFF
TGTGCCAGCAGTACACTGGACAGGGGTAACACTGAAGCTTTCTTT
>many|TRBV14|13|.|TRBJ2-5
CASSRNPGETQYF
TGTGCCAGCAGCCGCAACCCTGGGGAGACCCAGTACTTC